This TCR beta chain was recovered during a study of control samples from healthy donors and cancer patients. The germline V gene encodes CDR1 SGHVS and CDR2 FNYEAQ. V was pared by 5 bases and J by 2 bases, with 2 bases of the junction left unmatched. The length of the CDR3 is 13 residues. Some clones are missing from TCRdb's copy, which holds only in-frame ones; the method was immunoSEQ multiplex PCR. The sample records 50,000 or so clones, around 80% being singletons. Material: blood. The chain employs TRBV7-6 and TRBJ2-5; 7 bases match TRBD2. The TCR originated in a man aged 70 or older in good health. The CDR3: CASSLGGQETQYF. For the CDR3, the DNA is TGTGCCAGCAGCCTGGGGGGGCAAGAGACCCAGTACTTC.